The 18 T cell receptor beta chains presented below share a single source sample, sequenced in a study of T cells in Graves' hyperthyroidism and ophthalmopathy. Amplified TCR beta CDR3 regions derived from RNA transcripts. The primer set for the first-round RT-PCR of the TCR CDR3 was HTBI. TCRdb fed the multiplex PCR reads into MiXCR, producing one record per CDR3 protein. This sample has about 260,000 distinct CDR3 sequences, with about 25% found just once. The sample taken for sequencing was blood. These receptors all stem from a man in his forties with Graves' hyperthyroidism that later progressed to Graves' ophthalmopathy.

This sequence joins TRBV12-3 or TRBV12-4 and TRBJ2-5; tentatively, D is TRBD1 or TRBD2 (5 bases each). The CDR3 is 15 residues long. With 5 bases removed from V and 3 bases from J, the gap between germline ends came to 16 bases. The CDR3 here is CASSAGTPGEETQYF. CDR3 sequence (DNA): TGTGCCAGCAGTGCCGGGACCCCCGGCGAAGAGACCCAGTACTTC.

The rearrangement links TRBV12-3 or TRBV12-4 to TRBJ2-7; D unclear. V was clipped by 8 bases and J by 0 bases, with 5 bases between them. The CDR3 is made up of 11 amino acids. CDR3 sequence reads: CASGFSYEQYF. The CDR3 nucleotides read TGTGCCAGCGGGTTCTCCTACGAGCAGTACTTC.

The sample holds many counts of this clonotype. The V call is TRBV5-1, the J call TRBJ1-2; 7 bases agree with TRBD1. In germline, CDR1 is SGHRS, CDR2 YFSETQ. Germline trimming cut 0 bases from V and 4 bases from J; bases unmatched to any gene: 3. The CDR3 has 14 amino acids. The CDR3 sequence is CASSLVTGAYGYTF. CDR3 coding DNA: TGCGCCAGCAGCTTGGTTACAGGGGCCTATGGCTACACCTTC.

Many counts were recorded for this clonotype. The chain links TRBV7-8 to TRBJ2-5, with 8 bases lining up with TRBD2. Germline V lookup: CDR1 SGHVS, CDR2 FQNEAQ. The J segment lost 4 bases and the V segment lost 4 bases, leaving 8 bases of the junction unmatched. The CDR3 is 15 amino acids. The CDR3 nucleotides are TGTGCCAGCAGCTCACGGGAGGGCCTTAGAGAGACCCAGTACTTC. Protein sequence: CASSSREGLRETQYF.

This clonotype was counted at least ten times. CDR3 DNA sequence: TGTGCCAGCAGCTTAATTACAGCTATTCCGAACACCGGGGAGCTGTTTTTT. Protein sequence: CASSLITAIPNTGELFF. The rearrangement links TRBV11-1 to TRBJ2-2; D is uncertain. Germline assignment: CDR1 SGHAT and CDR2 FQDESV (reference sequence). The CDR3 covers 17 residues. V lost 2 bases and J 0 bases, leaving 13 bases between the germline ends.

This clonotype was found a few times. V gene TRBV6-5 combines with J gene TRBJ1-1; D possibly corresponds to TRBD1 (6 bases). V was pared by 0 bases and J by 5 bases, with 13 bases between. The CDR3 runs to 15 residues. CDR1 and CDR2 (germline): MNHEY, SVGAGI. CDR3 bases: TGTGCCAGCAGTTACTCCCGAACAGGGTCGACTGAAGCTTTCTTT. Its protein is CASSYSRTGSTEAFF.

This clonotype was counted at least ten times. The V and J genes are TRBV5-1 and TRBJ2-7; TRBD2 agrees at 8 bases. The CDR3 loop spans 14 amino acids. Trimming removed 4 bases from V and 3 bases from J; junction bases left unmatched: 6. Germline V gene sequence: CDR1 SGHRS, CDR2 YFSETQ. The CDR3 nucleotides read TGCGCCAGCAGCCAGGGGACTAGTGTCTACGAGCAGTACTTC. This codes for CASSQGTSVYEQYF.

At least ten counts were recorded for this clonotype. This rearrangement joins TRBV6-1 to TRBJ1-5, with TRBD1 as a possible D gene (6 bases). The germline gives CDR1 MNHNS, CDR2 SASEGT. The V end was cut by 2 bases, the J end by 0 bases, with 8 bases between. This CDR3 has 15 residues. This CDR3 is CASSETGYSNQPQHF. CDR3 DNA sequence: TGTGCCAGCAGTGAAACAGGGTATAGCAATCAGCCCCAGCATTTT.

This clonotype was counted at least ten times. This chain connects TRBV7-6 to TRBJ2-5; 9 bases fit TRBD2. Germline CDR1 and CDR2: SGHVS and FNYEAQ. J lost 3 bases, V lost 5 bases, and 10 bases had no gene match. The CDR3 length is 16 residues. CDR3 in amino acids: CASSRTGTSRKETQYF. The DNA for the CDR3 is TGTGCCAGCAGCCGGACCGGGACTAGCAGAAAAGAGACCCAGTACTTC.

This clonotype was picked up many times. This rearrangement joins TRBV9 to TRBJ1-1; no firm D call. This CDR3 contains 16 residues. Germline V gives CDR1 SGDLS, CDR2 YYNGEE. V was cut by 4 bases and J by 2 bases, with 18 bases left in between. In nucleotides, the CDR3 is TGTGCCAGCAGCCCACGGTCCCCAGGTATCAACACTGAAGCTTTCTTT. The encoded protein is CASSPRSPGINTEAFF.

This clonotype was picked up many times. J is TRBJ2-7 and V is TRBV6-5; tentatively, D is TRBD1 (5 bases). Germline V gene sequence: CDR1 MNHEY, CDR2 SVGAGI. The CDR3 covers 13 residues. Trimming took 8 bases from V and 1 from J, leaving 12 bases between them. The CDR3 here is CASQGTSSYEQYF. CDR3 in DNA: TGTGCCAGCCAGGGTACTTCGTCCTACGAGCAGTACTTC.

This clonotype appeared once. CDR3 residues: CASSFDGLGTEYF. CDR3 nucleotide sequence: TGTGCCAGCAGTTTCGACGGTCTGGGGACAGAGTACTTC. This chain joins TRBV6-5 and TRBJ2-7; 7 positions match TRBD1. The germline gives CDR1 MNHEY, CDR2 SVGAGI. The CDR3 consists of 13 residues. With 4 bases clipped from V and 11 bases from J, the junction kept 11 bases outside the gene matches.

This clonotype was found a few times. CDR3 sequence reads: CASSPSAGGTNYGYTF. The CDR3 DNA reads TGTGCCAGCTCACCCTCCGCCGGGGGTACTAACTATGGCTACACCTTC. The chain couples TRBV18 to TRBJ1-2; D perhaps matches TRBD1 (5 bases). Per germline, CDR1 KGHSH and CDR2 LQKENI. V lost 3 bases, J lost 0 bases, and 14 bases lay in between. The CDR3 extends over 16 amino acids.

This sequence joins TRBV28 and TRBJ1-3; unclear D gene. The CDR3 is 15 amino acids. V lost 1 base and J lost 0, with 7 bases in between. Germline lookup yields CDR1 MDHEN and CDR2 SYDVKM. The CDR3 is CASSLSVFSGNTIYF. DNA of the CDR3: TGTGCCAGCAGTTTATCGGTCTTCTCTGGAAACACCATATATTTT.

This clonotype was detected ten times or more. The rearrangement links TRBV29-1 to TRBJ2-2; 12 nucleotides agree with TRBD2. There are 16 residues in the CDR3. After removal of 4 bases from V and 7 bases from J, the junction contained 10 bases not matched to a gene. CDR1 SQVTM and CDR2 ANQGSEA come from the germline V gene. CDR3 bases: TGCAGCGTTGGGGTGACTAGCGGGAGTATAAGCGGGGAGCTGTTTTTT. Protein: CSVGVTSGSISGELFF.

The rearrangement joins TRBV6-2 or TRBV6-3 to TRBJ2-7; possible D gene TRBD1, 5 bases. This CDR3 is built from 14 residues. V dropped 5 bases and J dropped 5 bases, with 16 bases sitting between them. Germline V gene data show CDR1 as MNHEY and CDR2 as SVGEGT. CDR3 bases: TGTGCCAGCAGTGATAGGGGTCTTTTGAACGAGCAGTACTTC. It codes for CASSDRGLLNEQYF.

There are many counts of this clonotype. V and J are TRBV6-5 and TRBJ1-1; TRBD1 matches at 8 bases. Germline CDR1 reads MNHEY; CDR2 reads SVGAGI. V gave up 9 bases and J gave up 5 bases; unmatched junction bases: 8. The CDR3 loop spans 13 amino acids. CDR3: CASEQGVRTEAFF. CDR3 coding DNA: TGTGCCAGTGAACAGGGGGTTCGTACTGAAGCTTTCTTT.

This clonotype was picked up a small number of times. V usage is TRBV7-2 and J usage is TRBJ1-5; D call uncertain. This CDR3 is built from 14 residues. From germline, CDR1 is SGHTA and CDR2 FQGNSA. The V end lost 1 base, the J end lost 2 bases, and 6 bases lay between the germline ends. The CDR3 loop is CASSLGSGNQPQHF. CDR3 nucleotide sequence: TGTGCCAGCAGCTTAGGGAGTGGCAATCAGCCCCAGCATTTT.